The subject of this entry is one T cell receptor (beta chain). Its cognate antigen is unknown. Trimming left V 4 bases short and J 4 bases short, with 14 bases between. Germline V CDR1 and CDR2: SGHNT, YYREEE (reference sequence). The CDR3 is made up of 15 amino acids. The study drew its donors from healthy HIV-negative adults without recent acute infections or vaccinations. The data stem from a study of shared clonotypes between healthy human individuals. Study results and caveats: Rarefaction analysis demonstrated incomplete sorted-subset sequencing notwithstanding large depth. Naive subsets tended to show greater estimated richness than memory subsets. Donors were few, which limited the genetic and exposure-history diversity represented.

Repertoires were generated with immunoSEQ multiplex PCR, while TCRdb's copy carries only in-frame clones and drops some. The data hold 1 million to 1.2 million clones, with approximately 75% observed a single time. The sample comprised memory CD4+ T cells from PBMCs. Subset denoted: CD45RA-negative fraction. The rearrangement links TRBV5-4 to TRBJ2-2, with D perhaps TRBD1 or TRBD2 (5 bases each). The clonotype comes from a man younger than 30 in good health. Some clones in this sample may be carry-over from other donors' samples. CDR3 nucleotides: TGTGCCAGCAGCGACGGGACCGCCGGCACCGGGGAGCTGTTTTTT. It codes for CASSDGTAGTGELFF.